One and the same sample provided the 22 T cell receptor beta chains below, sequenced in a study of blood T cell repertoires in COVID-19 (dated by TCRdb to about 2020). The method behind the library was the immunoSEQ multiplex PCR assay. TCRdb holds this immuneACCESS table with in-frame rearrangements only. Some clones are missing; in checked studies, unresolved V genes explain under half, and the rest has no known cause. In this sample the table shows around 120,000 clones, 75% to 90% of which occur a single time. About 2.5% of the sample comes from the top ten. Sequences were obtained from PBMCs or T cells enriched from blood (not recorded which). These receptors all stem from a woman between 45 and 65 years old who had recovered from COVID-19.

This chain connects TRBV6-5 to TRBJ1-5; D is unresolved. V gave up 4 bases and J gave up 0 bases, with 7 bases separating them. The CDR3 totals 14 residues. Germline V gene data show CDR1 as MNHEY and CDR2 as SVGAGI. CDR3 amino acids: CASSFPGSNQPQHF. CDR3 bases: TGTGCCAGCAGTTTCCCGGGTAGCAATCAGCCCCAGCATTTT.

Of note for this clone: The same CDR3 can be traced to other DNA sequences in this sample. V gene TRBV12-3 or TRBV12-4 combines with J gene TRBJ1-5; D is unclear. CDR3 length: 13 amino acids. Trimming shortened V by 3 bases and J by 4 bases, and 7 bases separated the two germline ends. The CDR3 sequence is CASSLSSNQPQHF. CDR3 DNA sequence: TGTGCCAGCAGTTTGAGCTCTAATCAGCCCCAGCATTTT.

This clone is a singleton in its sample. The rearrangement joins TRBV12-5 to TRBJ1-1, with 7 bases that match TRBD1. The CDR3 is 14 amino acids. CDR1 is LGHNT, CDR2 FRNRAP, per germline. Trimming at V came to 7 bases and at J to 3 bases, leaving 8 bases not matched to a gene. The CDR3 DNA sequence: TGTGCTAGTGCCCAGGGTCAGGGGGACACTGAAGCTTTCTTT. Protein sequence: CASAQGQGDTEAFF.

The CDR3 loop reads CASSPGLAGGRSYNEQFF. DNA of the CDR3: TGTGCCAGCAGCCCGGGACTAGCGGGGGGTCGCTCCTACAATGAGCAGTTCTTC. This rearrangement joins TRBV5-4 to TRBJ2-1; TRBD2 matches 15 bases. Germline lookup yields CDR1 SGHNT and CDR2 YYREEE (reference sequence). This CDR3 region has 18 residues. J was trimmed by 0 bases and V by 4 bases; bases with no gene match: 5.

The rearrangement uses TRBV11-3 and TRBJ2-7; 8 nucleotides match TRBD1. The V gene end was trimmed by 5 bases and the J gene end by 5 bases; junction bases not matched to a gene: 2. The CDR3 is made up of 12 amino acids. Germline V gene data show CDR1 as SGHNT and CDR2 as YENEEA. CDR3 sequence (DNA): TGTGCCAGCAGCCCGGACAGGGACGAGCAGTACTTC. Protein product: CASSPDRDEQYF.

The chain combines TRBV7-2 with TRBJ1-4, with no clear D. CDR1 is SGHTA, CDR2 FQGNSA, per germline. V lost 1 base and J lost 4, with 10 bases in between. There are 15 residues in the CDR3. The CDR3 region is CASSLVGSSNEKLFF. Written as DNA, the CDR3 is TGTGCCAGCAGCTTAGTCGGGTCAAGTAATGAAAAACTGTTTTTT.

This CDR3 is CASSLVGRNMNTEAFF. In nucleotides, the CDR3 is TGTGCCAGCAGCTTAGTCGGCAGGAATATGAACACTGAAGCTTTCTTT. The V call is TRBV7-6, the J call TRBJ1-1; D is unresolved. This CDR3 has 16 residues. Trimming removed 1 base from V and 0 bases from J, with 12 bases in between. Germline CDR1 is SGHVS and CDR2 is FNYEAQ.

The CDR3 loop reads CASSDHRLPYEQYF. The DNA of the CDR3 is TGCGCCAGCAGTGACCACAGGTTACCCTACGAGCAGTACTTC. The gene calls are TRBV10-1 and TRBJ2-7; possibly TRBD1 for D (5 bases). This CDR3 contains 14 residues. V lost 3 bases and J 2 bases, leaving 11 bases between the germline ends. Germline CDR1 WNHNN, CDR2 SYGVQD (reference sequence).

This clone was detected only once. The genes are TRBV4-1 and TRBJ1-2, with 9 bases identical to TRBD1. V was clipped by 4 bases and J by 2 bases; unmatched bases: 5. The length of the CDR3 is 15 residues. Germline V gene lookup returns CDR1 MGHRA and CDR2 YSYEKL. The CDR3 protein is CASSLQTGGNYGYTF. The DNA of the CDR3 is TGCGCCAGCAGCCTCCAGACAGGGGGGAACTATGGCTACACCTTC.

V is TRBV3-1 (or the pseudogene TRBV3-2) and J is TRBJ2-7, with D possibly being TRBD2 (6 bases). Germline CDR1 LGHDT, CDR2 YNNKEL (reference sequence). V lost 0 bases, J lost 6 bases, and 12 bases lay in between. This CDR3 is built from 14 residues. For the CDR3, the DNA is TGTGCCAGCAGCCAAGATACCGGGGGACGCGAGCAGTACTTC. Translated, it gives CASSQDTGGREQYF.

This chain connects TRBV7-9 to TRBJ2-7; a possible D gene is TRBD2 (6 bases). V was trimmed by 2 bases and J by 5 bases, leaving 13 bases between them. Germline V gene lookup returns CDR1 SEHNR and CDR2 FQNEAQ (reference sequence). The CDR3 runs 14 residues. The CDR3 nucleotides read TGTGCCAGCAGCTTAAGGGGTGGAGGGGACGAGCAGTACTTC. It translates to CASSLRGGGDEQYF.

This sequence joins TRBV6-5 and TRBJ2-2, with D unresolved. Per germline, CDR1 MNHEY and CDR2 SVGAGI. The V gene lost 7 bases and the J gene lost 1 base, with 10 bases spanning the gap. The CDR3 spans 14 residues. CDR3 in amino acids: CASTPRWNTGELFF. The CDR3 DNA follows: TGTGCCAGCACCCCCAGGTGGAACACCGGGGAGCTGTTTTTT.

This chain joins TRBV7-9 and TRBJ2-7; 10 bases line up with TRBD1. The CDR3 is 15 amino acids. Looked up from germline, CDR1 is SEHNR and CDR2 is FQNEAQ (reference sequence). The junction had 10 bases not matched to a gene; V was cut back by 5 bases and J by 6 bases. The CDR3 loop is CASSKDRGLLGEQYF. The DNA for the CDR3 is TGTGCCAGCAGCAAAGACAGGGGGCTTCTGGGCGAGCAGTACTTC.

In its sample, this clone was seen a few times. The gene calls are TRBV9 and TRBJ2-7; the match to TRBD2 covers 8 bases. V shed 0 bases and J 3 bases; nucleotides not matched to a gene: 8. The germline CDR1 and CDR2 sequences are SGDLS and YYNGEE. The CDR3 loop spans 16 amino acids. The CDR3 nucleotides are TGTGCCAGCAGCGTAGGGGTCGGGACTAGTAGCTACGAGCAGTACTTC. Its protein product is CASSVGVGTSSYEQYF.

This chain uses TRBV4-1 with TRBJ2-7, with 10 bases that match TRBD2. V was clipped by 1 base and J by 5 bases; unmatched bases: 11. The CDR3 has 17 residues. Per germline, CDR1 MGHRA and CDR2 YSYEKL. The CDR3 sequence: CASSQVRSGGALNEQYF. For the CDR3, the DNA is TGCGCCAGCAGCCAAGTTCGCAGCGGGGGGGCTTTAAACGAGCAGTACTTC.

V gene TRBV19 combines with J gene TRBJ2-5; 11 nucleotides agree with TRBD1. Trimming removed 3 bases from V and 0 bases from J; junction bases left unmatched: 3. Germline CDR1 and CDR2: LNHDA and SQIVND (reference sequence). The CDR3 runs to 16 residues. The CDR3 DNA is TGTGCCAGTAGTATGGGACAGGGGGGATACCAAGAGACCCAGTACTTC. This translates into CASSMGQGGYQETQYF. Drawing the rest from reference TRBV19 and TRBJ2-5, the complete variable domain is DGGITQSPKYLFRKEGQNVTLSCEQNLNHDAMYWYRQDPGQGLRLIYYSQIVNDFQKGDIAEGYSVSREKKESFPLTVTSAQKNPTAFYLCASSMGQGGYQETQYFGPGTRLLVL.

The rearrangement joins TRBV11-2 to TRBJ1-1; 9 bases align to TRBD1. This CDR3 region has 15 residues. V dropped 6 bases and J dropped 5; count of bases not matched to a gene: 10. The germline V gene has CDR1 SGHAT and CDR2 FQNNGV. The CDR3 bases are TGTGCCAGCAGTTCGGGTGACAGGGGGAGGACTGAAGCTTTCTTT. Translation: CASSSGDRGRTEAFF.

DNA of the CDR3: TGTGCCAGCAGTTACGCAGGGGCGGGCTCCTACGAGCAGTACTTC. Translated, it gives CASSYAGAGSYEQYF. The chain uses TRBV6-5 and TRBJ2-7; a possible D gene is TRBD1 (6 bases). The germline V gene has CDR1 MNHEY and CDR2 SVGAGI. The CDR3 extends over 15 amino acids. Trimming removed 2 bases from V and 0 bases from J, with 11 bases in between.

The genes are TRBV30 and TRBJ1-2; TRBD1 matches 7 bases. Trimming removed 5 bases from V and 7 bases from J; junction bases left unmatched: 10. Looked up from germline, CDR1 is GTSNPN and CDR2 is SVGIG (reference sequence). The CDR3 is 13 residues long. In nucleotides, the CDR3 is TGTGCCTGGCCTCGTGGGACAGATTTTGGCTACACCTTC. Protein sequence: CAWPRGTDFGYTF.

This chain connects TRBV6-5 to TRBJ1-1; the D gene is possibly TRBD1 (6 bases). This CDR3 region has 14 residues. V lost 6 bases and J 6 bases, leaving 17 bases between the germline ends. Germline V CDR1 and CDR2: MNHEY, SVGAGI. CDR3 protein: CASRYRDRSAEAFF. CDR3 DNA: TGTGCCAGCAGATATCGAGACAGGTCGGCTGAAGCTTTCTTT.

The rearrangement joins TRBV10-3 to TRBJ2-3; 7 bases fit TRBD1. Looked up from germline, CDR1 is ENHRY and CDR2 is SYGVKD. The V gene end was trimmed by 6 bases and the J gene end by 5 bases; junction bases not matched to a gene: 14. This CDR3 region has 16 residues. In DNA form, the CDR3 reads TGTGCCATCAGCTCGTCGGGACAGATAGAGAGAGATACGCAGTATTTT. Translated: CAISSSGQIERDTQYF.

This chain joins TRBV6-2 or TRBV6-3 and TRBJ1-1, with TRBD1 matching 7 bases. Germline CDR1 is MNHEY and CDR2 is SVGEGT. The CDR3 runs to 12 residues. Unmatched junction bases numbered 4, after V lost 6 bases and J lost 6 bases. Here the CDR3 reads CASSRQGPEAFF. In DNA form, the CDR3 reads TGTGCCAGCAGCAGACAGGGCCCTGAAGCTTTCTTT.